This T cell receptor (beta chain) was documented in a study of spatial heterogeneity in lung cancer. Study conclusions and caveats: In tumors, expanded intratumoral alpha and beta TCR counts tracked mutation counts. Coverage was estimated at approximately 7% of tumor T cells for alpha chains and about 13% for beta chains.

Many counts were recorded for this clonotype. Its specificity is not known. Little can be read into the size of this beta chain, an off-target read in a library designed for alpha chains. Time point: sample taken at primary tumor resection. From the 5' RACE reads, TCRdb called clonotypes with MiXCR, one entry per CDR3 protein. The profile shows some 10,000 distinct CDR3 sequences, 5.5% to 7.5% of them singletons. The length of the CDR3 is 12 residues. J was trimmed by 6 bases and V by 5 bases; bases with no gene match: 3. CDR1 is LGHDT and CDR2 is YNNKEL in the germline V gene (reference sequence). The rearrangement joins TRBV3-1 to TRBJ1-1; 7 positions agree with TRBD1. This sequence originates from a male donor with early-stage non-small cell lung cancer. The sample here was lung tumor tissue, taken at surgery. CDR3 DNA: TGTGCCAGCAGCGTGGACAGGTCTGAAGCTTTCTTT. Its protein is CASSVDRSEAFF.